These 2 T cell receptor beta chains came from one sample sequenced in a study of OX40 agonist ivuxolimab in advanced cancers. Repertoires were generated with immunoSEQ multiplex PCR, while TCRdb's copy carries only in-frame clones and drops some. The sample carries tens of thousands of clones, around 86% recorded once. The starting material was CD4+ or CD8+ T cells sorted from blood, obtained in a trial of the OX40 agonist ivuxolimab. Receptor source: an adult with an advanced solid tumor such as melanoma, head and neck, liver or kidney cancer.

Here the CDR3 reads CASRGEGSYNEQFF. CDR3 in DNA: TGTGCCAGCAGGGGGGAGGGCTCCTACAATGAGCAGTTCTTC. The V and J genes are TRBV2 and TRBJ2-1; 7 bases line up with TRBD2. The CDR3 totals 14 residues. The germline V gene encodes CDR1 SNHLY and CDR2 FYNNEI. V lost 6 bases and J lost 0; bases outside the gene matches: 2.

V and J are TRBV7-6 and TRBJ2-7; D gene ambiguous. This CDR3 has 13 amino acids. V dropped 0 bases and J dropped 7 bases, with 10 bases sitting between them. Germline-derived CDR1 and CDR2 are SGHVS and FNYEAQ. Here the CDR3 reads CASSLATGGEQYF. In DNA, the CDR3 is TGTGCCAGCAGCTTAGCGACGGGCGGTGAGCAGTACTTC. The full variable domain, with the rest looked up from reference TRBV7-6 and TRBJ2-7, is GAGVSQSPRYKVTKRGQDVALRCDPISGHVSLYWYRQALGQGPEFLTYFNYEAQQDKSGLPNDRFSAERPEGSISTLTIQRTEQRDSAMYRCASSLATGGEQYFGPGTRLTVT.